This TCR beta chain was captured by sequencing in a study of blood T cells in healthy people across ages. Primed by a sample-barcoded 5' primer and a J-beta primer mix, a second PCR proceeded for about 6 to 12 cycles. TCRdb re-called the 5' RACE reads with MiXCR, one entry per CDR3 protein. Of more than 750,000 distinct CDR3 sequences listed, almost 30% are singletons. The data were also submitted as part of a second study, on T cells of mothers and their children. From that second work: The TCR beta CDR3 read count exceeded 9.5 million for each mother and was approximately 3 million for each child. Related mother and child pairs showed slightly greater overlap (not significant) than unrelated pairs did.

The TCR sequence derives from a woman between 40 and 55 years old in good health. The sequenced material came from blood.

CDR3: CASSQGGGHFEEQYF. In DNA form, the CDR3 reads TGTGCCAGCAGCCAGGGGGGGGGCCATTTTGAGGAGCAGTACTTC. The chain uses TRBV7-6 and TRBJ2-7; tentatively, D is TRBD1 or TRBD2 (7 bases each). Trimming shortened V by 5 bases and J by 7 bases, and 21 bases separated the two germline ends. Germline V gives CDR1 SGHVS, CDR2 FNYEAQ. There are 15 residues in the CDR3. The full variable domain, with the rest looked up from reference TRBV7-6 and TRBJ2-7, is GAGVSQSPRYKVTKRGQDVALRCDPISGHVSLYWYRQALGQGPEFLTYFNYEAQQDKSGLPNDRFSAERPEGSISTLTIQRTEQRDSAMYRCASSQGGGHFEEQYFGPGTRLTVT.